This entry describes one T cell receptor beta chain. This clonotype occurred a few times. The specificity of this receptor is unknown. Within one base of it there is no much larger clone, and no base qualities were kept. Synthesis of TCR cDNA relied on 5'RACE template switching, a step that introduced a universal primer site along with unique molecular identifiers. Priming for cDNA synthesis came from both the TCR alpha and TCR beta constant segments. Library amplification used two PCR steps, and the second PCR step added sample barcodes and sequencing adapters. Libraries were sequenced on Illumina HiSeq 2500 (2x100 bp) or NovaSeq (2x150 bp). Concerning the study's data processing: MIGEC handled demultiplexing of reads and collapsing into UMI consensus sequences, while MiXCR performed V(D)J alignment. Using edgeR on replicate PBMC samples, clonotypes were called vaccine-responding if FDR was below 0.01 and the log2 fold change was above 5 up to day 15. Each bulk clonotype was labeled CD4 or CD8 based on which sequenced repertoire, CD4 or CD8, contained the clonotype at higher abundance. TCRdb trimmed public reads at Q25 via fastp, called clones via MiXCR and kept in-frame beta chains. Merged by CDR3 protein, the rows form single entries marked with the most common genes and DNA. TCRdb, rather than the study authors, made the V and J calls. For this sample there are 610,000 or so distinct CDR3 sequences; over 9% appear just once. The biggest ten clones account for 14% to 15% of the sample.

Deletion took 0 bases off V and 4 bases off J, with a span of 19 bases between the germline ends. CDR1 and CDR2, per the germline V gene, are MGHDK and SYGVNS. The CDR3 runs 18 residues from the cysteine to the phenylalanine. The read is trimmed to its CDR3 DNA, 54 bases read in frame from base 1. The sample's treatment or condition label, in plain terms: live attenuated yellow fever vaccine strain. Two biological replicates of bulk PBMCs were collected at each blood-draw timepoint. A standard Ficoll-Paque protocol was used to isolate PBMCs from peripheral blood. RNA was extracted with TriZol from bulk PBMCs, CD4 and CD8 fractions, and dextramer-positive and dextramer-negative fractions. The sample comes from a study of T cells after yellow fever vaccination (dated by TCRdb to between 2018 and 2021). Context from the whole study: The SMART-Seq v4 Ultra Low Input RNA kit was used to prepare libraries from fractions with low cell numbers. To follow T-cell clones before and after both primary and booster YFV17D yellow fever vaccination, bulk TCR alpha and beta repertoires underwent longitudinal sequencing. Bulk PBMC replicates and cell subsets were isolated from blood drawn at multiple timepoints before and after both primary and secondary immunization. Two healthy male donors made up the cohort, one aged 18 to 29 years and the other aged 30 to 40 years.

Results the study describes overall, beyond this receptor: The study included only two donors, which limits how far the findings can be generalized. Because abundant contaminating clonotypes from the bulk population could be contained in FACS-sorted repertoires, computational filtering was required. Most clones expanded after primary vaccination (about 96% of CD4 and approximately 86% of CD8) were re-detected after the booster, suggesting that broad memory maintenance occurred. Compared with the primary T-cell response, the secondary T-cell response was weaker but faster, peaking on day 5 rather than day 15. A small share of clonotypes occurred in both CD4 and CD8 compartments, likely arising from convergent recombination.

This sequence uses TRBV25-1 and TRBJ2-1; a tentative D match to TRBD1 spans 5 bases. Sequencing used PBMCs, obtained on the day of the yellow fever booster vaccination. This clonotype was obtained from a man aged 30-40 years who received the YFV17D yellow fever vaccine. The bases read TGTGCCAGCAGTGAATACTTTCAGGGAACCCATTTATACAATGAGCAGTTCTTC. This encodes CASSEYFQGTHLYNEQFF.